This TCR beta chain was sequenced during a study of shared clonotypes between healthy human individuals. Original processing notes: Filtering differed for immunoSEQ, which gave only junction sequences without quality scores. Clones were sequenced by immunoSEQ multiplex PCR, and TCRdb holds only the in-frame ones, with some missing. V and J calls plus clone size are reproduced from that table; the DNA served to infer D and trimming. The profile shows about 2.4 million clones, approximately 94% of them singletons. Study outcomes and limitations: Of the naive CD4 clonotypes, about 5% were shared across several donors. The sampled material consisted only of blood, and tissue repertoires are likely to differ.

For this clone: Antigen specificity is unknown.

Negatively enriched CD4+ T cells were divided by CD45RA into naive and memory. Sequencing was done on a sample of naive CD4+ T cells from PBMCs. Regarding subset: CD45RA+ positively selected. This receptor was identified in a man aged 18 to 35 in good health. Some clones in this sample may be carry-over from other donors' samples.

DNA for the CDR3: TGCAGCGCGGGACAGGACAACTATGGCTACACCTTC. Protein product: CSAGQDNYGYTF. The chain employs TRBV29-1 and TRBJ1-2; 8 bases align to TRBD1. The junction had 3 bases not matched to a gene; V was cut back by 7 bases and J by 2 bases. The CDR3 runs 12 residues. Germline V gives CDR1 SQVTM, CDR2 ANQGSEA.